The 27 T cell receptor beta chains listed next were all sequenced from one sample in a study of T cell repertoires in cytomegalovirus infection. TCRdb fed the reads into MiXCR, producing one record per CDR3 protein. The sample carries nearly 450,000 distinct CDR3 sequences, about 33% recorded once. Sequenced sample: PBMCs. Receptors originate from a human donor in good health (CMV status not recorded). Some clones in this sample may be carry-over from other donors' samples.

V usage is TRBV4-2 and J usage is TRBJ2-1; perhaps TRBD1 as D (5 bases). CDR1 and CDR2 (germline): LGHNA, YNFKEQ. V was pared by 0 bases and J by 6 bases, with 18 bases between. The CDR3 spans 17 residues. The DNA of the CDR3 is TGTGCCAGCAGCCAAGATTTGACAGTGGTGGGGTCCAATGAGCAGTTCTTC. Protein sequence: CASSQDLTVVGSNEQFF.

This clonotype has only a few counts. The genes are TRBV7-2 and TRBJ2-7, with 10 bases matching TRBD2. The CDR3 contains 15 residues. Germline loops: CDR1 SGHTA, CDR2 FQGNSA. The J segment lost 1 base and the V segment lost 4 bases, leaving 4 bases of the junction unmatched. The CDR3: CASSSSGGKSYEQYF. The CDR3 DNA sequence: TGTGCCAGCAGCTCTAGCGGGGGAAAGTCCTACGAGCAGTACTTC.

Only a few counts were recorded for this clonotype. The rearrangement uses TRBV6-2 or TRBV6-3 and TRBJ2-7; 8 bases match TRBD1. This CDR3 region has 13 residues. V gave up 7 bases and J gave up 6 bases; unmatched junction bases: 8. Germline V gene lookup returns CDR1 MNHEY and CDR2 SVGEGT. Written as DNA, the CDR3 is TGTGCCAGCACTTCCGGGACAGGACGCGAGCAGTACTTC. Residues: CASTSGTGREQYF.

The chain joins TRBV11-1 to TRBJ2-5; 8 bases map to TRBD1. This CDR3 comprises 14 residues. The germline gives CDR1 SGHAT, CDR2 FQDESV (reference sequence). After removal of 5 bases from V and 2 bases from J, the junction contained 4 bases not matched to a gene. CDR3 sequence (DNA): TGTGCCAGCAGCCGGGACAGGACGCAAGAGACCCAGTACTTC. Encoded protein: CASSRDRTQETQYF.

The chain links TRBV15 to TRBJ2-7; D gene uncertain. The V and J ends lost 0 bases and 3 bases respectively, with 6 bases between them. The CDR3 has 13 amino acids. Per germline, CDR1 LNHNV and CDR2 YYDKDF (reference sequence). The CDR3 sequence is CATSRDAGYEQYF. The DNA for the CDR3 is TGTGCCACCAGCAGAGACGCAGGCTACGAGCAGTACTTC. The variable domain in full, completed from reference TRBV15 and TRBJ2-7, reads DAMVIQNPRYQVTQFGKPVTLSCSQTLNHNVMYWYQQKSSQAPKLLFHYYDKDFNNEADTPDNFQSRRPNTSFCFLDIRSPGLGDTAMYLCATSRDAGYEQYFGPGTRLTVT.

The CDR3 sequence: CASTKNRDRGEETQYF. DNA of the CDR3: TGTGCCAGCACCAAGAACCGGGACAGGGGGGAAGAGACCCAGTACTTC. The gene calls are TRBV5-4 and TRBJ2-5; 11 positions match TRBD1. This CDR3 has 16 residues. V was pared by 6 bases and J by 3 bases, with 10 bases of the junction left unmatched. CDR1 and CDR2 (germline): SGHNT, YYREEE (reference sequence).

The table lists this clonotype with a few counts. V and J are TRBV5-1 and TRBJ2-5, with no clear D. Between the trimmed V and J ends, which lost 1 base and 4 bases, there was a span of 14 bases. Per germline, CDR1 SGHRS and CDR2 YFSETQ. The CDR3 covers 15 residues. CDR3 DNA: TGCGCCAGCAGCTTGCCACGGCAACCCATAGAGACCCAGTACTTC. Protein sequence: CASSLPRQPIETQYF.

The rearrangement links TRBV5-1 to TRBJ2-6, with 9 bases identical to TRBD1. The CDR3 totals 18 residues. The V gene's germline CDR1 is SGHRS and CDR2 YFSETQ. The V gene end was trimmed by 2 bases and the J gene end by 1 base; junction bases not matched to a gene: 7. The CDR3 spells CASSFKDRGSSGANVLTF. CDR3 DNA sequence: TGCGCCAGCAGCTTCAAGGACAGGGGATCGTCTGGGGCCAACGTCCTGACTTTC.

The chain uses TRBV19 and TRBJ2-4; TRBD1 matches 9 bases. CDR1 and CDR2 from the germline V gene are LNHDA and SQIVND (reference sequence). The V gene end was trimmed by 5 bases and the J gene end by 1 base; junction bases not matched to a gene: 3. The CDR3 is 15 residues long. Here the CDR3 reads CASSQQGAAKNIQYF. Written as DNA, the CDR3 is TGTGCCAGTAGTCAACAGGGGGCGGCCAAAAACATTCAGTACTTC.

CDR3 residues: CASSPGAGTYQPQHF. The CDR3 bases are TGTGCCAGCAGCCCCGGGGCAGGGACCTATCAGCCCCAGCATTTT. The chain uses TRBV3-1 and TRBJ1-5, with a weak D call TRBD1 (5 bases). V shed 4 bases and J shed 5 bases, with 15 bases lying between them. The CDR3 runs to 15 residues. Per germline, CDR1 LGHDT and CDR2 YNNKEL (reference sequence). The complete variable domain, with remaining parts taken from reference TRBV3-1 and TRBJ1-5, reads DTAVSQTPKYLVTQMGNDKSIKCEQNLGHDTMYWYKQDSKKFLKIMFSYNNKELIINETVPNRFSPKSPDKAHLNLHINSLELGDSAVYFCASSPGAGTYQPQHFGDGTRLSIL.

In this sample, this clonotype turned up many times. The rearrangement joins TRBV2 to TRBJ1-1; the D is unclear. The CDR3 extends over 14 amino acids. The V gene lost 5 bases and the J gene lost 2 bases, with 12 bases spanning the gap. Looked up from germline, CDR1 is SNHLY and CDR2 is FYNNEI. Here the CDR3 DNA reads TGTGCCAGCAGTACGTACTACAAAAACACTGAAGCTTTCTTT. Translation: CASSTYYKNTEAFF.

The J gene is TRBJ2-1, the V gene TRBV25-1; 9 bases align to TRBD2. J was trimmed by 8 bases and V by 6 bases; bases with no gene match: 20. Germline CDR1 reads MGHDK; CDR2 reads SYGVNS. CDR3 length equals 18 residues. The CDR3 loop reads CASSPKGVAGAKPHEQFF. The CDR3 bases are TGTGCCAGCAGCCCCAAGGGGGTAGCGGGGGCCAAACCCCATGAGCAGTTCTTC.

In this sample, this clonotype turned up many times. This chain connects TRBV7-2 to TRBJ2-5; D may be TRBD1 (6 bases). With 1 base removed from V and 1 base from J, the gap between germline ends came to 7 bases. Germline CDR1 and CDR2: SGHTA and FQGNSA. CDR3 length: 14 residues. CDR3 region: CASSLGGLQETQYF. The CDR3 nucleotides are TGTGCCAGCAGCTTAGGGGGGCTCCAAGAGACCCAGTACTTC.

On this clonotype itself: This CDR3 fails to terminate in the conserved phenylalanine or tryptophan, so it likely reflects a read error. The chain joins TRBV7-3 to TRBJ1-1; D remains unclear. Germline values: CDR1 SGHTA, CDR2 FQGTGA. The germline V and J ends were trimmed by 4 bases and 7 bases, with 13 bases remaining between them. The CDR3 covers 13 residues. In nucleotides, the CDR3 is TGTGCCAGCAGCTCCTCCTTGGGTGGTGAAGCTTTCTTG. This translates into CASSSSLGGEAFL.

As concerns this clonotype: The junction and the germline gene differ at one end; a read error may be behind it. The chain has TRBV7-6 and TRBJ1-4; D is uncertain. The germline V gene encodes CDR1 SGHVS and CDR2 FNYEAQ. The length of the CDR3 is 12 residues. The CDR3 region is CACSLDDEKRFF. For the CDR3, the DNA is TGTGCATGCAGCTTGGACGATGAAAAACGGTTTTTT.

About this clonotype: A much larger clone sits a single nucleotide away, making a read error possible. The chain combines TRBV28 with TRBJ2-3; 8 nucleotides line up with TRBD2. The CDR3 sequence is 16 residues long. Germline CDR1 is MDHEN and CDR2 is SYDVKM. The CDR3 bases are TGTGGGTCCGCTACTTGGACTAGCAGGGTCACAGATACGCAGTATTTT. It encodes CGSATWTSRVTDTQYF. The whole variable domain, filled in from reference TRBV28 and TRBJ2-3, reads DVKVTQSSRYLVKRTGEKVFLECVQDMDHENMFWYRQDPGLGLRLIYFSYDVKMKEKGDIPEGYSVSREKKERFSLILESASTNQTSMYLCGSATWTSRVTDTQYFGPGTRLTVL.

The rearrangement uses TRBV15 and TRBJ1-1; D is possibly TRBD1 (6 bases). The CDR3 spans 13 residues. Germline CDR1 and CDR2: LNHNV and YYDKDF (reference sequence). V lost 0 bases to trimming and J lost 7 bases, with 9 bases between them. CDR3 DNA sequence: TGTGCCACCAGCAGAGAGGGGGCCCGTGAAGCTTTCTTT. This encodes CATSREGAREAFF. The full variable domain, completed using reference TRBV15 and TRBJ1-1, is DAMVIQNPRYQVTQFGKPVTLSCSQTLNHNVMYWYQQKSSQAPKLLFHYYDKDFNNEADTPDNFQSRRPNTSFCFLDIRSPGLGDTAMYLCATSREGAREAFFGQGTRLTVV.

This clonotype was counted ten times or more. The chain has TRBV4-1 and TRBJ2-1; 10 nucleotides align to TRBD1. The CDR3 runs to 19 residues. Germline V gives CDR1 MGHRA, CDR2 YSYEKL. After removal of 3 bases from V and 0 bases from J, the junction contained 11 bases not matched to a gene. CDR3 nucleotides: TGCGCCAGCAGCCACCGGGACAGGGGAAGTAGGAGCTCCTACAATGAGCAGTTCTTC. It encodes CASSHRDRGSRSSYNEQFF.

This clonotype was detected many times. The V gene is TRBV7-2, the J gene TRBJ2-7; no clear D gene. The germline gives CDR1 SGHTA, CDR2 FQGNSA. The CDR3 runs 15 residues. The ends were cut back, 1 base at V and 0 bases at J, with 10 bases in the middle. The CDR3: CASSLVWSNSYEQYF. The CDR3 DNA is TGTGCCAGCAGCTTAGTCTGGTCCAACTCCTACGAGCAGTACTTC.

This sequence joins TRBV6-5 and TRBJ2-5, with 7 bases lining up with TRBD2. Germline values: CDR1 MNHEY, CDR2 SVGAGI. V gave up 6 bases and J gave up 4 bases; unmatched junction bases: 5. The CDR3 has 13 amino acids. The CDR3 loop is CASRVTGGETQYF. The CDR3 coding sequence is TGTGCCAGCAGGGTAACGGGGGGAGAGACCCAGTACTTC.

The chain recombines TRBV20-1 with TRBJ1-2, with D hard to call. Trimming left V 0 bases short and J 5 bases short, with 16 bases between. CDR1 and CDR2 from the germline V gene are DFQATT and SNEGSKA (reference sequence). This CDR3 comprises 15 residues. In nucleotides, the CDR3 is TGCAGTGCTAGAGATGCTTTTACAGTACTTTATGGCTACACCTTC. Amino acids: CSARDAFTVLYGYTF.

This clonotype was detected only a few times. The DNA for the CDR3 is TGTGCCAGCAGCTCCCACCCGGAGCGGCCACACTACAATGAGCAGTTCTTC. Its protein product is CASSSHPERPHYNEQFF. V is TRBV7-9 and J is TRBJ2-1; D is possibly TRBD2 (5 bases). The V end was cut by 4 bases, the J end by 3 bases, with 19 bases between. CDR1 is SEHNR, CDR2 FQNEAQ, per germline (reference sequence). The CDR3 length is 17 residues. Using reference TRBV7-9 and TRBJ2-1 for the parts outside the CDR3, the full variable domain is DTGVSQNPRHKITKRGQNVTFRCDPISEHNRLYWYRQTLGQGPEFLTYFQNEAQLEKSRLLSDRFSAERPKGSFSTLEIQRTEQGDSAMYLCASSSHPERPHYNEQFFGPGTRLTVL.

This clonotype was seen a handful of times. J is TRBJ2-6 and V is TRBV2; a possible D gene is TRBD1 (6 bases). The CDR3 covers 19 residues. Trimming removed 0 bases at V and 3 bases at J, with 18 bases between. CDR1 and CDR2 from the germline V gene are SNHLY and FYNNEI. Here the CDR3 DNA reads TGTGCCAGCAGTGAAGCTGGGCAGGGGTGGATAGATGGGGCCAACGTCCTGACTTTC. Protein product: CASSEAGQGWIDGANVLTF.

This clonotype was picked up a small number of times. V is TRBV12-3 or TRBV12-4 and J is TRBJ1-3, with D maybe TRBD1 (6 bases). V was shortened by 8 bases and J by 3 bases, with 14 bases between the two germline ends. The CDR3 spans 14 residues. For the CDR3, the DNA is TGTGCCAGCTCGGTGCCAGGGGATGGAAACACCATATATTTT. This translates into CASSVPGDGNTIYF.

As for this clonotype: A much larger clone lies one base from this, so it may be a read error. This chain connects TRBV7-2 to TRBJ2-4; TRBD1 aligns across 9 bases. The CDR3 is made up of 15 amino acids. Germline CDR1 reads SGHTA; CDR2 reads FQGNSA. J gave up 5 bases and V 7 bases, and 9 bases lay outside the gene matches. The CDR3 protein is CASTQNRGLENIQYF. In nucleotides, the CDR3 is TGTGCCAGCACACAGAACAGGGGGCTTGAAAACATTCAGTACTTC. Full variable domain (rest looked up from reference TRBV7-2 and TRBJ2-4): GAGVSQSPSNKVTEKGKDVELRCDPISGHTALYWYRQSLGQGLEFLIYFQGNSAPDKSGLPSDRFSAERTGGSVSTLTIQRTQQEDSAVYLCASTQNRGLENIQYFGAGTRLSVL.

This clonotype turned up a few times. The V and J genes are TRBV5-6 and TRBJ2-1; D uncertain. The CDR3 runs 13 residues. Per the germline V gene, CDR1 is SGHDT and CDR2 is YYEEEE. Trimming cost V 0 bases and J 6 bases, with 7 bases left between them. The CDR3 is CASSLELFNEQFF. The CDR3 coding sequence is TGTGCCAGCAGCTTGGAACTCTTCAATGAGCAGTTCTTC.

The count of this clonotype is one. This may come from a read error, since a much larger clone is one base off. This rearrangement joins TRBV11-2 to TRBJ2-3; tentative D call: TRBD1 (6 bases). Looked up from germline, CDR1 is SGHAT and CDR2 is FQNNGV. V dropped 7 bases and J dropped 2 bases, with 13 bases sitting between them. The CDR3 extends over 14 amino acids. CDR3 amino acids: CASIQGTNTDTQYF. The DNA for the CDR3 is TGTGCCAGCATCCAGGGGACAAACACAGATACGCAGTATTTT.